The sequence of this TCR beta chain was determined in a study of blood T cell repertoires in COVID-19. About the research overall: Material from acute and convalescent COVID-19 was sourced from the United States, Italy and Spain. PBMCs, B-cell-depleted T cells, or T cells provided the cDNA or gDNA that made up the material.

Germline loops: CDR1 LGHDT, CDR2 YNNKEL (reference sequence). Trimming removed 2 bases from V and 6 bases from J; junction bases left unmatched: 8. The CDR3 has 16 residues. As originally analysed: Using reference gene primer amplification, nucleated cell counts were estimated. Clones were sequenced by immunoSEQ multiplex PCR, and TCRdb holds only the in-frame ones, with some missing. V and J calls and clone size follow that table, whereas D and trimming were derived from the DNA. This table has about 180,000 clones, 70% to 90% appearing once. The chain couples TRBV3-1 (or the pseudogene TRBV3-2) to TRBJ1-5; 9 nucleotides align to TRBD1. The source of this sequence is a man aged 70 or older with active or convalescent COVID-19. The sample consisted of peripheral blood. The CDR3 is CASSQMGTGPGQPQHF. The CDR3 nucleotides read TGTGCCAGCAGCCAAATGGGGACAGGGCCTGGTCAGCCCCAGCATTTT.